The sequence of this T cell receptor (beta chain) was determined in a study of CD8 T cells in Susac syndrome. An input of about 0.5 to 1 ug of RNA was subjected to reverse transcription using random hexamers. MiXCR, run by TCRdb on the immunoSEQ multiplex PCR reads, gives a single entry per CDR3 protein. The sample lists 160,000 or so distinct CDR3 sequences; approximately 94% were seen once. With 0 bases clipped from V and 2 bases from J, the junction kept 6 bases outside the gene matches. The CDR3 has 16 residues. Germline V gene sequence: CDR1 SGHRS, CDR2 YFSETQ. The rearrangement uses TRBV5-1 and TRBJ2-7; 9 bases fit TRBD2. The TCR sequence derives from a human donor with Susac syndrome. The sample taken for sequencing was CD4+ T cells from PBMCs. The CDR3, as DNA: TGCGCCAGCAGCTTGGGGCCGACTAGCGGTCCCTACGAGCAGTACTTC. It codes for CASSLGPTSGPYEQYF.